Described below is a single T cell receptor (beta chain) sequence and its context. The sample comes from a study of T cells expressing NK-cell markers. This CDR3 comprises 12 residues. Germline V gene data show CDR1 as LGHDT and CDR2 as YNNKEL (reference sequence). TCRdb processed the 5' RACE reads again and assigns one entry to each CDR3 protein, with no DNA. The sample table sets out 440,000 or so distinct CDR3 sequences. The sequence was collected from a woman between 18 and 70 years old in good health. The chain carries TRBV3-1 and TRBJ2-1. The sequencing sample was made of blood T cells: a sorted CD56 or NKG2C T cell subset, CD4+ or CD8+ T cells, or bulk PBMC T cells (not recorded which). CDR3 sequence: CASSQDRNEQFF.